Here is one T cell receptor (beta chain) with its context. It has no known antigen specificity. Per-nucleotide qualities are absent, and no much larger clonotype sits a single base away. The cohort consisted of hundreds of healthy bone marrow donors. At the time of sampling, all cohort members were nominally healthy, though unrecorded immune exposures were likely present. The donor was CMV seronegative and was included in the group of over 300 seronegative cohort members. A peripheral blood sample was provided by each donor, and peripheral blood mononuclear cells were used for TCR beta sequencing. The Qiagen DNeasy Blood Extraction Kit was used to extract genomic DNA from the blood cell samples. The source of the sample is a study of cytomegalovirus exposure and HLA in healthy donors (dated by TCRdb to the late 2010s). A note on the overall study: An earlier analysis of approximately 640 of the donors reported 250 to 300 Gb of sequence data and around 110 million unique TCR beta sequences from 150 million to 200 million T cells. In a later analysis, previously published TCR beta repertoires from about 670 donors were re-analyzed and high-resolution HLA genotyping was added so that TCR occurrence patterns could be studied. Both class I and class II loci were covered by HLA typing, at four-digit resolution. The study profiled the T cell repertoires of hundreds of subjects by immunosequencing and related them to cytomegalovirus serostatus. Besides the first cohort of roughly 660 subjects, a separate validation cohort made up of 120 different subjects was used. Because of strong linkage in the cohort, four or five DR-DQ haplotypes were treated as single units for association and clustering. Of the roughly 400 genotyped donors, 81% fell in the genetic ancestry cluster associated with self-reported Caucasian donors. A later genetic analysis took genome-wide SNP genotypes for about 55% of the 666 donors and used that subset as a discovery cohort. The number of donors typed differed by locus, with 629-630 for A, B, C, DRB1 and DQB1, roughly 550 for DQA1, about 610 for DPA1, and approximately 470 for DPB1. Every discovery cohort repertoire had been produced on one sequencing platform. To predict cytomegalovirus infection status, the study brought together high-throughput TCR immunosequencing, statistical association of individual TCRs with disease status, and machine learning. Roughly 300 gigabases of sequencing data and around 87 million unique TCR sequences were included in an early release covering roughly 600 HLA-typed donors. Across some 400 genotyped donors of the cohort, an average of about 220,000 unique TCR beta nucleotide sequences per donor were sequenced, and approximately 17% of those sequences were non-productive. Rather than drawing on any new phenotypic data, the later analysis identified candidate immune exposures from TCR beta sequences and the way those sequences occurred across donors. Donor age, sex, ethnicity and CMV serostatus were compiled together with the repertoire data. The aim of the study was to test whether cataloging public T cell receptors could identify signatures of past pathogen exposure. An earlier analysis of 587 of the donors used high-throughput TCR beta sequencing to judge whether each TCR beta V gene segment behaved as functional or pseudogenic.

Library preparation used the immunoSEQ multiplex PCR assay. For the multiplex PCR, a mixture combining 60 forward primers for TCR Vbeta segments and 13 reverse primers for TCR Jbeta segments was used. The CDR3 region of rearranged TCR beta genes was amplified from genomic DNA with a multiplex PCR assay. Amplified TCR beta libraries were sequenced as 87-base-pair reads on the Illumina HiSeq System. The study's processing was this. Across the 700 or so repertoires, a later analysis counted about 81 million unique TCR beta chains, around 11 million of which were shared by at least two donors. To remove PCR and sequencing errors, raw reads were error-corrected and collapsed into unique sequences using a nearest-neighbor algorithm that merged closely related sequences. To assign V, D and J gene segments, CDR3 sequences were aligned to IMGT reference sequences. For a sequence to be retained, a match of at least six nucleotides was required to both a V gene segment and a J gene segment. Rearrangements were classified as productive when the CDR3 lacked stop codons and remained in frame with V and J, and all other rearrangements were classified as non-productive. Following IMGT convention, CDR3 was defined as the stretch from the second conserved V-encoded cysteine to the conserved J-encoded phenylalanine. In an earlier analysis of just under 600 of the donors, sequences lacking an unambiguous match to a single V gene segment were excluded. An earlier analysis of just under 600 of the donors called V segments functional above 56.7% productive rearrangements and segregating when the between-donor standard deviation exceeded 5%. A statistical classification framework was built for diagnosing cytomegalovirus status from the catalog of TCR beta chain sequences. A later analysis assigned V and J genes by comparing TCR nucleotide sequences with IMGT/GENE-DB human TR gene sequences. The TCRdist pipeline was used in a later analysis to assign CDR3 sequences and most-parsimonious VDJ recombination scenarios. In a later analysis, each TCR beta chain was defined by its CDR3 amino acid sequence together with its V-gene family, and reads lacking a unique V-gene family were excluded. A later analysis removed 592 highly shared, low-generation-probability nucleotide sequences to deal with suspected cross-contamination and a sequencing artifact. A later analysis calculated a clonal expansion index for each public chain from normalized within-repertoire ranks of inferred template counts. A later analysis computed generation probabilities with a VDJ recombination model fitted to out-of-frame rearrangements, and checked the results against IGoR. In a later analysis, hypergeometric tests were used to score TCR-TCR, TCR-HLA and TCR-CMV co-occurrence, with a repertoire-size bias correction applied to TCR pairs. In a later analysis, false discovery rates were estimated by permuting HLA or CMV assignments 20 times. In a later analysis, co-occurring TCRs were grouped using DBSCAN, with TCRdist sequence similarity added in when clustering inside HLA-allele-positive subsets. Co-occurrence clustering excluded repertoires with fewer than 30,000 or more than 120,000 public chains, plus five with anomalous nucleotide sharing. TCRdb took this table from immuneACCESS and kept in-frame rearrangements with V and J called. Such tables lack part of the clones; where checked against another copy, unresolved V genes explain under half of the gap, and the rest is unexplained. V and J calls and clone size come straight from that table; D and trimming were deduced from the DNA. This sample holds 70,000 or so clones; around 80% were observed only once. 1.9% of the sample is held by the ten biggest clonotypes.

Summary of the overall study and its limitations: A cluster of highly shared sequence variants was judged likely to be a technical artifact of the sequencing pipeline. An earlier analysis of 587 of the donors showed that most TCR beta V segments appeared in productive rearrangements either about 87% or about 30% of the time, which broadly matched IMGT annotations. In vitro tests confirmed that a few of the cytomegalovirus-associated TCR beta chains recognize cytomegalovirus antigens. Sequencing depth was assumed to be roughly uniform across donors in the presence/absence analyses, though that assumption may not hold. In a later analysis, HLA-associated TCR beta chains showed more clonal expansion and lower generation probabilities than non-associated chains that were equally common. Linkage disequilibrium might explain the correlated functional status among segregating V segments, but an unknown experimental factor could not be excluded. Because counts were too low, around 17 rarely observed V segments, including chromosome 9 orphons, were left out of the earlier analysis of about 620 of the donors. In this cohort, only TCR beta chains were sequenced, and detectable features were limited by the absence of alpha or paired-chain data. V-gene and J-gene trimming of TCR beta chains was associated with a missense DCLRE1C variant in a later genetic analysis, and the association was replicated in an independent cohort. Compared with the approximately 600-donor mean, donors in an Asian-associated ancestry cluster had fewer N-insertions in productive TCRs, according to a later genetic analysis. HLA typing was unavailable for some donors at each locus, so association tests used only the typed subset. Across donors, most TCR sequences were observed very rarely, whereas some public TCRs were present in many individuals. In the study, some 160 TCR beta chains were listed as associated with cytomegalovirus. A further reported finding was that TCR beta sequences accurately predicted the HLA-A and HLA-B alleles for most subjects in the first cohort. The classifier was reported to diagnose cytomegalovirus status with high specificity and sensitivity in both the original and validation cohorts. Most CMV-associated TCR beta chains appeared to be HLA-restricted in a later analysis, and the HLA associations seemed to be driven largely by CMV exposure. It was suggested by the authors that the approach could potentially be generalized to other disease states and immunological phenotypes. In a later analysis, 16,951 TCR beta sequences were associated with specific HLA alleles at a false discovery rate of 0.05. In a later analysis, the rate of TCR association differed among HLA loci, with DRB1 alleles having the most associated TCRs and HLA-C alleles having the fewest. Assigning TCR associations to individual alleles was difficult when HLA alleles, especially DR and DQ, strongly co-occurred. For the cohort, immune exposure information was limited to CMV serostatus. A later analysis reported that several top co-occurrence clusters appeared linked to parvovirus B19, influenza, CMV and Epstein-Barr virus.

This receptor was taken from a man aged 18-30 years in good health and CMV-seronegative. Sequencing used PBMCs.

This receptor carries the CDR3 CASSYPTGTANSPLHF. The base sequence is TGTGCCAGCAGTTACCCTACCGGGACAGCTAATTCACCCCTCCACTTT. The V and J segments used are TRBV6-5 and TRBJ1-6, with 7 bases in between that match TRBD1. From its cysteine to its phenylalanine, the CDR3 spans 16 amino acids. The DNA shown is the 48-base CDR3, in frame from base 1. Ends trimmed: V by 2 bases, J by 6 bases; bases unmatched to a gene: 7. Looking up the germline V gene yields CDR1 MNHEY and CDR2 SVGAGI.